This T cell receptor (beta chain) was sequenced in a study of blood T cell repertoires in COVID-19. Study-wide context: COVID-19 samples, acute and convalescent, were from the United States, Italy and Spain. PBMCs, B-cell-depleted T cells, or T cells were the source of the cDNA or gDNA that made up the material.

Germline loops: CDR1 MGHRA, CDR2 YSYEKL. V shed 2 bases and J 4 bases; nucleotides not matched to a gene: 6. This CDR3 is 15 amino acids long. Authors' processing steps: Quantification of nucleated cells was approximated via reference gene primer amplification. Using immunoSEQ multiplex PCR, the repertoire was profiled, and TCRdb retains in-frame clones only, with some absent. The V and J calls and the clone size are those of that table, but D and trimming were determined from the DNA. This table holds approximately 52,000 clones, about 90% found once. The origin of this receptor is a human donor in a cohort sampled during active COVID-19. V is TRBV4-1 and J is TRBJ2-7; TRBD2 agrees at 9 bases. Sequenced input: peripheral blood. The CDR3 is CASSQTTSGKYEQYF. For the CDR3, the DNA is TGCGCCAGCAGCCAAACGACTAGCGGCAAGTACGAGCAGTACTTC.